This T cell receptor beta chain was found in a study of cytomegalovirus exposure and HLA in healthy donors. As for the study in general: A preliminary data release comprised roughly 85 million unique TCRs obtained from HLA-typed donors. Overall study results and limits: Analysis was carried out at a later point, and it linked a missense DCLRE1C variant to TCR beta V- and J-gene trimming. For most TCR beta V segments, an earlier analysis put the productive rate at about 87% or about 30% of the time. An analysis was carried out later, and it reportedly showed fewer N-insertions in an Asian-associated ancestry cluster than the approximately 710-donor mean.

On this clone itself: Antigen: not known.

60 Vbeta and 13 Jbeta primers were used in PCR. Only in-frame clones appear in the TCRdb table, and some are missing; sequencing was by immunoSEQ multiplex PCR. This sample has under 200,000 clones, with 80% found just once. The CDR3 spans 15 residues. Per the germline V gene, CDR1 is SGHRS and CDR2 is YFSETQ. V was clipped by 5 bases and J by 0 bases; unmatched bases: 2. Sequencing was performed on PBMCs. The rearrangement joins TRBV5-1 to TRBJ2-3; 11 bases agree with TRBD2. This TCR was sampled from a man aged 40-49 years in good health and CMV-seronegative. CDR3 sequence reads: CASSLAGGSTDTQYF. The CDR3 nucleotides read TGCGCCAGCAGTTTAGCGGGGGGGAGCACAGATACGCAGTATTTT.